This TCR beta chain was documented in a study of T-cell reconstitution after alpha-beta-depleted transplantation in children. CDR3 length equals 14 residues. Germline trimming cut 0 bases from V and 6 bases from J; bases unmatched to any gene: 3. This clonotype has only a few counts. As it was prepared, the TCRbeta library received unique molecular identifiers. TCRdb ran MiXCR on the PCR reads and lists one entry per CDR3 protein. This sample has hundreds of thousands of distinct CDR3 sequences, with about 16% found just once. Sequencing was performed on PBMCs from the stem cell graft donor, taken from the stem cell graft. The V call is TRBV12-3 or TRBV12-4, the J call TRBJ2-7, with 9 bases matching TRBD1. This sequence originates from a human donor who donated a stem cell graft to a child with acute lymphoblastic leukemia. The CDR3 here is CASSLAGQGSEQYF. The CDR3 DNA reads TGTGCCAGCAGTTTAGCGGGACAGGGATCCGAGCAGTACTTC.